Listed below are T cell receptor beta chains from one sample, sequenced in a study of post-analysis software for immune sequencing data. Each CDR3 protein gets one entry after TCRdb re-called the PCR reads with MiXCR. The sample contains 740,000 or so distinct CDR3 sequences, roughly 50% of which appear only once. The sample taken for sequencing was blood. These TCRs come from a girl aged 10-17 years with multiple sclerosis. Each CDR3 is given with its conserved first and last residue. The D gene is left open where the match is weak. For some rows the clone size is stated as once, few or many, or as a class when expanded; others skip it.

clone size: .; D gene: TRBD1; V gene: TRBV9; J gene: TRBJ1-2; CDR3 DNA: TGTGCCAGCAGCGTAGGGGACAGTGGGAGATATGGCTACACCTTC; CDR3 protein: CASSVGDSGRYGYTF
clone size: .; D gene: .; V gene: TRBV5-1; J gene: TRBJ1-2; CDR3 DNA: TGCGCCAGCAGCCTCGAAGGGGGAGTTTGGGATGGCTACACCTTC; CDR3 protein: CASSLEGGVWDGYTF
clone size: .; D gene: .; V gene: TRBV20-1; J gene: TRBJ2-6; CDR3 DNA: TGCAGTGCTAGAGATGACAGTCTAAACGTCCTGACTTTC; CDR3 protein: CSARDDSLNVLTF
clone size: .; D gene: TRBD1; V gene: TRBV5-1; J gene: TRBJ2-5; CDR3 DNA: TGCGCCAGCAGCTTGGCCTCGGGGACAGGTGGTGAGCAGTACTTC; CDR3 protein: CASSLASGTGGEQYF
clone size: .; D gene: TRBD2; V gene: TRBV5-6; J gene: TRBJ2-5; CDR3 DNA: TGTGCCAGCAGCCCAGGACTAGGTAGAGAGACCCAGTACTTC; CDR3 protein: CASSPGLGRETQYF
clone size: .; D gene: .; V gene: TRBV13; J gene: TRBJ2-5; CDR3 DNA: TGTGCCAGCAGCCGCTTAGAGGCGTACCAAGAGACCCAGTACTTC; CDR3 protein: CASSRLEAYQETQYF
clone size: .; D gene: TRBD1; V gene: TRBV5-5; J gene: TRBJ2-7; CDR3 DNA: TGTGCCAGCAGGCCGGGACAGGCCACCTACGAGCAGTACTTC; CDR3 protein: CASRPGQATYEQYF
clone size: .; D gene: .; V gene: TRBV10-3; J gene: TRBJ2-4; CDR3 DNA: TGTGCCATCAGTTTGGCCCCGGGGGACGGGGCAGAGCAGTACTTC; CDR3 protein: CAISLAPGDGAEQYF
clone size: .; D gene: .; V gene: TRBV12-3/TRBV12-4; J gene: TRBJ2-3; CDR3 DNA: TGTGCCAGCAGTTTAGCGCGACGAGGAACAGATACGCAGTATTTT; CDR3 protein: CASSLARRGTDTQYF
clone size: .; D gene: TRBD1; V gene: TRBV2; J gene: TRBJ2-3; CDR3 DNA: TGTGCCAGCAGACGGACAGGGGAGAGCACAGATACGCAGTATTTT; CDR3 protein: CASRRTGESTDTQYF
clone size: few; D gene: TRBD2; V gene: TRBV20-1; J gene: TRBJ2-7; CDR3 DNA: TGCAGTGCTAGGAAACTAGCGGGAGACGAGCAGTACTTC; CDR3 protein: CSARKLAGDEQYF
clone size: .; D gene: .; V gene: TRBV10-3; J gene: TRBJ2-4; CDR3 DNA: TGTGCCATCAGTCCCGAGTCGGGTTCCAAAAACATTCAGTACTTC; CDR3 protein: CAISPESGSKNIQYF
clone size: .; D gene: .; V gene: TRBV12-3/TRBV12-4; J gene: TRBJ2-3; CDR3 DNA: TGTGCCAGCAGTTCCCGGGACCGGAGCGCAGATACGCAGTATTTT; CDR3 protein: CASSSRDRSADTQYF
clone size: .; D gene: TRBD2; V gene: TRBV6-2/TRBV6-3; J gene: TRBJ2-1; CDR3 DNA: TGTGCCAGCAGAAACGGGGGGGCCAGGGAGCAGTTCTTC; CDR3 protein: CASRNGGAREQFF
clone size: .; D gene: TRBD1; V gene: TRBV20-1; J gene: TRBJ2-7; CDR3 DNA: TGCAGTGCCCTCGGGGAGACAGGGGCCGGGGTTCGTGGTTACGAGCAGTACTTC; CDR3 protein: CSALGETGAGVRGYEQYF
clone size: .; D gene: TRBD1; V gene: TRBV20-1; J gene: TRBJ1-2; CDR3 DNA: TGCAGTGCTATCGCCTTAGAGACAGGGGGTAGCTATGGCTACACCTTC; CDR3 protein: CSAIALETGGSYGYTF
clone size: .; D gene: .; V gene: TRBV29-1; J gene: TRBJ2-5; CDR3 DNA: TGCAGCGCAGACCGGGGTCAAGAGACCCAGTACTTC; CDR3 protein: CSADRGQETQYF
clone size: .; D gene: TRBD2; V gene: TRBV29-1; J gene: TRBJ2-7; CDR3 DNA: TGCAGCGTCATCCGAGGACTAGCTCATTACGAGCAGTACTTC; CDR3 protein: CSVIRGLAHYEQYF
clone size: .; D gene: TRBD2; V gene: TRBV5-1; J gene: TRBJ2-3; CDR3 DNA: TGCGCCAGCAGCTTGTTTAGCGGGAGAAGAAGCACAGATACGCAGTATTTT; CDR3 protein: CASSLFSGRRSTDTQYF
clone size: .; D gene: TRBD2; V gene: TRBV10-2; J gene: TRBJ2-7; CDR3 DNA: TGCGCCAGTCGGGACTACAACACCTACGAGCAGTACTTC; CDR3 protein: CASRDYNTYEQYF
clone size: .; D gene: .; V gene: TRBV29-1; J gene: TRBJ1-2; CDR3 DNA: TGCAGCGTTGCGAGCCCCAACTATGGCTACACCTTC; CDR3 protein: CSVASPNYGYTF